This entry lists 25 T cell receptor beta chains sequenced from one sample in a study of radiotherapy plus CTLA-4 blockade in lung cancer. Profiling relied on immunoSEQ multiplex PCR, and the TCRdb table lists in-frame clones only, not all of them. The sample shows about 97,000 clones, about four fifths of them seen only once. The source material was peripheral blood, sampled from a patient treated with radiotherapy plus ipilimumab. These receptors came from a human donor with non-small cell lung cancer who had a partial response to radiotherapy plus ipilimumab. Some clones in this sample may be carry-over from other donors' samples.

The V gene is TRBV29-1, the J gene TRBJ1-2; 9 bases are shared with TRBD1. J lost 6 bases, V lost 7 bases, and 6 bases had no gene match. The CDR3 covers 12 residues. The V gene's germline CDR1 is SQVTM and CDR2 ANQGSEA. CDR3 loop: CSGQGQGHGYTF. Written as DNA, the CDR3 is TGCAGCGGCCAGGGACAGGGACATGGCTACACCTTC.

J is TRBJ1-1 and V is TRBV5-1; D is possibly TRBD1 (5 bases). The CDR3 runs 15 residues. Per the germline V gene, CDR1 is SGHRS and CDR2 is YFSETQ. Trimming left V 3 bases short and J 1 base short, with 13 bases between. As DNA, the CDR3 is TGCGCCAGCAGCTCCCAGGGCTGGGGGAACACTGAAGCTTTCTTT. Encoded protein: CASSSQGWGNTEAFF.

The gene calls are TRBV7-5 and TRBJ2-1; TRBD2 is the table's D call, not checked against the DNA. TRBV7-5 is a listed pseudogene. This CDR3 comprises 12 residues. The CDR3 protein is CARSLSVNEQFF. In DNA, the CDR3 is TGTGCCAGAAGCTTGAGTGTGAATGAGCAGTTCTTC.

The CDR3 DNA reads TGTGCCAGCAGTGGTGTCGGGTACTATGGCTACACCTTC. This gives the protein CASSGVGYYGYTF. The rearrangement joins TRBV2 to TRBJ1-2, with D unclear. The V gene's germline CDR1 is SNHLY and CDR2 FYNNEI. The CDR3 runs 13 residues. Trimming left V 4 bases short and J 3 bases short, with 9 bases between.

The genes are TRBV18 and TRBJ2-1, with 11 positions matching TRBD2. CDR3 length: 17 residues. V lost 4 bases and J lost 4; bases outside the gene matches: 9. The germline V gene has CDR1 KGHSH and CDR2 LQKENI. The CDR3 region is CASSLAGGPIIYNEQFF. DNA for the CDR3: TGTGCCAGCTCACTAGCGGGAGGGCCAATAATTTACAATGAGCAGTTCTTC.

The chain joins TRBV2 to TRBJ2-1; 14 positions agree with TRBD2. The CDR3 is 15 amino acids. V trimming: 7 bases; J trimming: 8 bases; junction bases outside the gene matches: 7. The germline V gene encodes CDR1 SNHLY and CDR2 FYNNEI. The CDR3 spells CASTGTSGRSDEQFF. CDR3 DNA sequence: TGTGCCAGCACCGGGACTAGCGGGAGAAGCGATGAGCAGTTCTTC.

This clone occurred a few times. The rearrangement joins TRBV28 to TRBJ2-7, with 8 bases fitting TRBD2. CDR1 and CDR2 (germline): MDHEN, SYDVKM. Trimming at V came to 7 bases and at J to 2 bases, leaving 7 bases not matched to a gene. CDR3 length: 14 amino acids. Here the CDR3 DNA reads TGTGCCAGCACCGTCGGGAGGGCCCCCTACGAGCAGTACTTC. Its protein is CASTVGRAPYEQYF. Supplemented by reference TRBV28 and TRBJ2-7, the full variable domain reads DVKVTQSSRYLVKRTGEKVFLECVQDMDHENMFWYRQDPGLGLRLIYFSYDVKMKEKGDIPEGYSVSREKKERFSLILESASTNQTSMYLCASTVGRAPYEQYFGPGTRLTVT.

The chain uses TRBV7-2 and TRBJ2-5; D uncertain. Matching the DNA end better, TRBJ2-7 makes the J call doubtful. The CDR3 runs 11 residues. From germline, CDR1 is SGHTA and CDR2 FQGNSA. The CDR3 coding sequence is TGTGCCAGCAGCCCTCTCAGCGAGCAGTACTTC. This codes for CASSPLSEQYF.

The chain has TRBV5-4 and TRBJ2-7, with 8 bases fitting TRBD1. Trimming removed 0 bases from V and 2 bases from J; junction bases left unmatched: 4. The CDR3 sequence is 15 residues long. Germline V CDR1 and CDR2: SGHNT, YYREEE (reference sequence). CDR3 DNA: TGTGCCAGCAGCTTGGATCCACAGGGGGCCTACGAGCAGTACTTC. Translated, it gives CASSLDPQGAYEQYF.

V gene TRBV7-6 combines with J gene TRBJ1-1; no definite D call. The CDR3 runs to 16 residues. Germline values: CDR1 SGHVS, CDR2 FNYEAQ. V was pared by 0 bases and J by 0 bases, with 11 bases between. This CDR3 is CASSLAVSRLNTEAFF. The CDR3 DNA reads TGTGCCAGCAGCTTAGCGGTCTCGCGCCTGAACACTGAAGCTTTCTTT.

The chain employs TRBV23-1 and TRBJ1-1; D possibly corresponds to TRBD1 (5 bases). TRBV23-1 is annotated as an ORF whose role is uncertain. V gave up 3 bases and J gave up 6 bases, with 14 bases separating them. The CDR3 contains 14 residues. For the CDR3, the DNA is TGCGCCAGCAGTCACGAGGAGGGGAGTGCTGAAGCTTTCTTT. Protein sequence: CASSHEEGSAEAFF.

The rearrangement joins TRBV11-2 to TRBJ2-3; D perhaps matches TRBD1 (5 bases). V lost 1 base and J lost 2, with 7 bases in between. Germline V gene data show CDR1 as SGHAT and CDR2 as FQNNGV. The CDR3 has 14 amino acids. The CDR3 bases are TGTGCCAGCAGCTTAGGGGGCACCACAGATACGCAGTATTTT. Protein sequence: CASSLGGTTDTQYF.

This clone was seen once. This sequence joins TRBV7-2 and TRBJ2-3; 10 bases align to TRBD2. The CDR3 is 16 residues long. V shed 6 bases, J shed 3 bases, and the junction held 9 bases outside the gene matches. The germline CDR1 and CDR2 sequences are SGHTA and FQGNSA. CDR3 loop: CASSGLAGAITDTQYF. The DNA of the CDR3 is TGTGCCAGCAGTGGTCTAGCGGGAGCTATAACAGATACGCAGTATTTT.

This clone was counted between two and nine times. The genes are TRBV19 and TRBJ2-1, with 15 bases matching TRBD2. The V gene's germline CDR1 is LNHDA and CDR2 SQIVND (reference sequence). Trimming removed 10 bases from V and 9 bases from J; junction bases left unmatched: 13. This CDR3 contains 16 residues. The CDR3 sequence: CATLPPGLAGGTEQFF. DNA of the CDR3: TGTGCCACCCTACCTCCGGGACTAGCGGGAGGTACTGAGCAGTTCTTC.

This clone was seen at least ten times. The chain is built from TRBV19 and TRBJ1-5, with D maybe TRBD1 (6 bases). This CDR3 comprises 13 residues. The germline CDR1 and CDR2 sequences are LNHDA and SQIVND (reference sequence). V was shortened by 6 bases and J by 2 bases, with 8 bases between the two germline ends. In DNA, the CDR3 is TGTGCCAGTAGCTGGACAGGCAATCAGCCCCAGCATTTT. The encoded protein is CASSWTGNQPQHF.

The DNA for the CDR3 is TGTGCCAGCAGCTTAGCAGACACCTACGAGCAGTACTTC. Translation gives CASSLADTYEQYF. V usage is TRBV7-2 and J usage is TRBJ2-7; D not resolved. The CDR3 consists of 13 residues. The V and J ends lost 0 bases and 2 bases respectively, with 5 bases between them. Germline CDR1 is SGHTA and CDR2 is FQGNSA.

This clone was seen a single time. The V and J genes are TRBV29-1 and TRBJ1-1, with TRBD1 as a possible D gene (5 bases). Trimming shortened V by 7 bases and J by 1 base, and 16 bases separated the two germline ends. Germline assignment: CDR1 SQVTM and CDR2 ANQGSEA. This CDR3 has 14 residues. DNA of the CDR3: TGCAGCGCGGGGCGGGGGGGTCGGAACACTGAAGCTTTCTTT. Its translation: CSAGRGGRNTEAFF.

This clone occurred a few times. This chain joins TRBV7-2 and TRBJ1-1; a weak D match, TRBD1 (5 bases). The ends were cut back, 2 bases at V and 5 bases at J, with 12 bases in the middle. The CDR3 consists of 14 residues. The germline V gene encodes CDR1 SGHTA and CDR2 FQGNSA. CDR3 coding DNA: TGTGCCAGCAGCTTATCTGGGGGAGGGACTGAAGCTTTCTTT. Translated, it gives CASSLSGGGTEAFF.

This clone was detected only once. The CDR3 is CASRGTGTGQPQHF. The CDR3 bases are TGTGCCAGCAGGGGGACAGGGACAGGACAGCCCCAGCATTTT. V usage is TRBV6-1 and J usage is TRBJ1-5, with 9 bases lining up with TRBD1. Unmatched junction bases numbered 7, after V lost 6 bases and J lost 7 bases. Germline assignment: CDR1 MNHNS and CDR2 SASEGT. The CDR3 contains 14 residues.

This chain links TRBV7-2 with TRBJ2-3; 9 nucleotides match TRBD1. The CDR3 length is 17 residues. From germline, CDR1 is SGHTA and CDR2 FQGNSA. The V segment lost 1 base and the J segment 3 bases; nucleotides outside the gene matches: 8. CDR3 protein: CASSLVGGQGATDTQYF. As DNA, the CDR3 is TGTGCCAGCAGCTTAGTAGGGGGACAGGGAGCAACAGATACGCAGTATTTT.

This sequence joins TRBV2 and TRBJ2-1; 13 nucleotides agree with TRBD2. V was clipped by 6 bases and J by 9 bases; unmatched bases: 5. CDR1 and CDR2 from the germline V gene are SNHLY and FYNNEI. The CDR3 has 14 amino acids. CDR3 sequence reads: CASRGTSGVSEQFF. The CDR3 DNA is TGTGCCAGCAGGGGGACTAGCGGGGTTTCTGAGCAGTTCTTC.

CDR3 coding DNA: TGCGCCAGCAGCTTGGCAGGGGATGAAAAACTGTTTTTT. Translating gives CASSLAGDEKLFF. This chain uses TRBV5-1 with TRBJ1-4, with a weak D call TRBD1 (6 bases). CDR1 is SGHRS and CDR2 is YFSETQ in the germline V gene. Trimming removed 0 bases at V and 6 bases at J, with 6 bases between. CDR3 size: 13 residues.

The V call is TRBV30, the J call TRBJ2-7, with D tentatively TRBD2 (5 bases). V gave up 2 bases and J gave up 6 bases, with 14 bases separating them. CDR3 length equals 13 residues. Germline V CDR1 and CDR2: GTSNPN, SVGIG (reference sequence). CDR3 DNA: TGTGCCTGGAGTCGAGGGCCCATCTCCGAGCAGTACTTC. As protein: CAWSRGPISEQYF.

The gene calls are TRBV29-1 and TRBJ1-5, with TRBD1 matching 7 bases. J gave up 4 bases and V 4 bases, and 7 bases lay outside the gene matches. The CDR3 contains 14 residues. From germline, CDR1 is SQVTM and CDR2 ANQGSEA. Here the CDR3 reads CSVVVAGGNQPQHF. For the CDR3, the DNA is TGCAGCGTTGTTGTGGCAGGGGGAAATCAGCCCCAGCATTTT.

This chain uses TRBV19 with TRBJ1-1; TRBD1 agrees at 7 bases. CDR1 is LNHDA, CDR2 SQIVND, per germline (reference sequence). Unmatched junction bases numbered 5, after V lost 6 bases and J lost 1 base. The CDR3 is made up of 14 amino acids. CDR3 region: CASRKGQQNTEAFF. The CDR3 region has the DNA TGTGCCAGTAGAAAGGGACAGCAGAACACTGAAGCTTTCTTT.